This TCR beta chain was sequenced for a study of cytomegalovirus exposure and HLA in healthy donors. Study information: Assignment to the Caucasian-associated ancestry cluster applied to about 80% of the approximately 380 genotyped donors.

This CDR3 comprises 14 residues. Deletions cut 7 bases from V and 0 bases from J, with 11 bases between. Germline-derived CDR1 and CDR2 are LGHNT and FRNRAP. This clone was seen a single time. The PCR employed 60 Vbeta primers together with 13 Jbeta primers. The protocol was immunoSEQ multiplex PCR, while the TCRdb copy is restricted to in-frame clones and leaves out a portion. The sample includes about 140,000 clones, 60% to 80% of them seen just once. The clonotype originates from a man aged 18 to 30 in good health and CMV-seronegative. The specimen sequenced was PBMCs. The chain joins TRBV12-5 to TRBJ2-3; the D gene is possibly TRBD1 (6 bases). The CDR3 coding sequence is TGTGCTAGTGCCCAGGGGTCTAGCACAGATACGCAGTATTTT. Protein sequence: CASAQGSSTDTQYF.